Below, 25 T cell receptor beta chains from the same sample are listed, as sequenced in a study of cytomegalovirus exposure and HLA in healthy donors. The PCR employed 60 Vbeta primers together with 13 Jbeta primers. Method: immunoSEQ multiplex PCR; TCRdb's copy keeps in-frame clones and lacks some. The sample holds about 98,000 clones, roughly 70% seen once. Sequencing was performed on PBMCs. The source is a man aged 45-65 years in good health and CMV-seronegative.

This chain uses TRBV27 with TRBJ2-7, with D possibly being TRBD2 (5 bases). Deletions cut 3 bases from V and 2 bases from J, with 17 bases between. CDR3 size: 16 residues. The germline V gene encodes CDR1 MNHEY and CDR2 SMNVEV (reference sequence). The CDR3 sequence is CASSFSTGRITYEQYF. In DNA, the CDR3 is TGTGCCAGCAGTTTCTCGACGGGAAGAATCACCTACGAGCAGTACTTC.

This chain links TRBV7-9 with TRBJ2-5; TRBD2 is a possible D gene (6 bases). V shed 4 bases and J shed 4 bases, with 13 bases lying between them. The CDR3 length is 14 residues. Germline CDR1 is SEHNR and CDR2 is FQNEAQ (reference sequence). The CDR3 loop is CASSWGVSLETQYF. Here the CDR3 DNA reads TGTGCCAGCAGCTGGGGGGTGAGCCTAGAGACCCAGTACTTC.

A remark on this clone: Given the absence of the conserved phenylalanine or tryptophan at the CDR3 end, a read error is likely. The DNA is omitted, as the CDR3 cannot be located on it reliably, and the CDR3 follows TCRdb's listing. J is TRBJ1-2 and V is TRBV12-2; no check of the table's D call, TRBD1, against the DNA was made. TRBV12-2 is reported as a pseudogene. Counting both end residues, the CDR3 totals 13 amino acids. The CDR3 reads CASRRGTAYGYTL.

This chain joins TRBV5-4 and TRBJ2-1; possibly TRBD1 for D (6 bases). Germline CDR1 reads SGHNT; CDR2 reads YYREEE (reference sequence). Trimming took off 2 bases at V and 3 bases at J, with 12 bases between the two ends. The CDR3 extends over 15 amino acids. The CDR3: CASSLQGHNYNEQFF. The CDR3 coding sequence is TGTGCCAGCAGCTTACAGGGCCATAACTACAATGAGCAGTTCTTC.

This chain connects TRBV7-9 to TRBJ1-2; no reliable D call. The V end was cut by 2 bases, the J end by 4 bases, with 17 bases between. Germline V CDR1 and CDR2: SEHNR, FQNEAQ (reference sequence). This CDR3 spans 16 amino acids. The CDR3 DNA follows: TGTGCCAGCAGCTTAACGACCTTCCCCGAGGGCTATGGCTACACCTTC. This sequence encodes CASSLTTFPEGYGYTF. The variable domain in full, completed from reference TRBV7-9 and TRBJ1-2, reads DTGVSQNPRHKITKRGQNVTFRCDPISEHNRLYWYRQTLGQGPEFLTYFQNEAQLEKSRLLSDRFSAERPKGSFSTLEIQRTEQGDSAMYLCASSLTTFPEGYGYTFGSGTRLTVV.

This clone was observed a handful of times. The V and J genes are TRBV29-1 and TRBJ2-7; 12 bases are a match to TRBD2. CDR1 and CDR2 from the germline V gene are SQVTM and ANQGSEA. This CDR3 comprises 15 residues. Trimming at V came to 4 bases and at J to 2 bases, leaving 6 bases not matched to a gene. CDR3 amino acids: CSVAGLAGKTYEQYF. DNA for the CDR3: TGCAGCGTTGCCGGACTAGCGGGGAAAACCTACGAGCAGTACTTC.

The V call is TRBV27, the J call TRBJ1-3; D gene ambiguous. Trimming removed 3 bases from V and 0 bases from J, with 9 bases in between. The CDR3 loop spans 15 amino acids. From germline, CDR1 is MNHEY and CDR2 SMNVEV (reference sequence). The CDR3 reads CASSLLRDSGNTIYF. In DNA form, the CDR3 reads TGTGCCAGCAGTTTGTTACGGGACTCTGGAAACACCATATATTTT.

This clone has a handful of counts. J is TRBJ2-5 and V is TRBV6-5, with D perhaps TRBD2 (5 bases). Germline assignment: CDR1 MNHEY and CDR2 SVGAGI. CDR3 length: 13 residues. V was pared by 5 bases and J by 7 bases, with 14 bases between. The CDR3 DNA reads TGTGCCAGCAGTCCTACAGAGGGCTGGACCCAGTACTTC. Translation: CASSPTEGWTQYF.

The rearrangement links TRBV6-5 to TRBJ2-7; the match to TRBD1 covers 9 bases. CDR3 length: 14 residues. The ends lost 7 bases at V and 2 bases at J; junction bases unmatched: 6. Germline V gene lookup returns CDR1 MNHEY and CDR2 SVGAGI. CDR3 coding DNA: TGTGCCAGCACCGACCGGGACAGGGCCTACGAGCAGTACTTC. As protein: CASTDRDRAYEQYF.

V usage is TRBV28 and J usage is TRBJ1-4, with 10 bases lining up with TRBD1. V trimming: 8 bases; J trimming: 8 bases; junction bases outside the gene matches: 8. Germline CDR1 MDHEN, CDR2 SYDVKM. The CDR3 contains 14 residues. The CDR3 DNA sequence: TGTGCCAGCGGGACCGGGACAGGGGAAGAAAAACTGTTTTTT. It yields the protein CASGTGTGEEKLFF.

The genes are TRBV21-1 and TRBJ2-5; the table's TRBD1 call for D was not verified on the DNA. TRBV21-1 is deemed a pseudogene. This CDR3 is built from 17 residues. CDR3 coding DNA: TGTGCCAGCAGCCAAGGGGACAGGGAGGTTCCACTGGAGACCCAGTACTTC. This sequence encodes CASSQGDREVPLETQYF.

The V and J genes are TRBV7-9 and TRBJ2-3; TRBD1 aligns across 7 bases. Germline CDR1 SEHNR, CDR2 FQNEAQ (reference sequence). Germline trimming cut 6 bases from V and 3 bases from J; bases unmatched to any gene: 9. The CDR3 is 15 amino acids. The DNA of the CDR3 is TGTGCCAGCAGTCCTAGAGGGGGCACAACAGATACGCAGTATTTT. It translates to CASSPRGGTTDTQYF.

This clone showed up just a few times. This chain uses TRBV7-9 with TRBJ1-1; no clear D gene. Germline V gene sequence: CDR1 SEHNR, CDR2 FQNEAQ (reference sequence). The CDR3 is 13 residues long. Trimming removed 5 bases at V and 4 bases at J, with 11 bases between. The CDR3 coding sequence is TGTGCCAGCAGCGAAGTGGGCACCACTGAAGCTTTCTTT. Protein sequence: CASSEVGTTEAFF.

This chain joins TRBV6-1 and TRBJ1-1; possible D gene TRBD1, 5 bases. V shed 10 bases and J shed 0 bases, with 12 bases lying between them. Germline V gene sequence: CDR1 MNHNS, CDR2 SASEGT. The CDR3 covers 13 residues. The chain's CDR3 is CATADKVNTEAFF. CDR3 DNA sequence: TGTGCCACCGCGGACAAAGTGAACACTGAAGCTTTCTTT.

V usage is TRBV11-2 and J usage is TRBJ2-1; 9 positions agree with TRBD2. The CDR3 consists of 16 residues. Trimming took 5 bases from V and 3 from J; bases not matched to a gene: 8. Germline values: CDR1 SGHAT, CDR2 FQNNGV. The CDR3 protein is CASSLLAGDNYNEQFF. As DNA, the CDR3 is TGTGCCAGCAGCCTCTTAGCGGGGGATAACTACAATGAGCAGTTCTTC.

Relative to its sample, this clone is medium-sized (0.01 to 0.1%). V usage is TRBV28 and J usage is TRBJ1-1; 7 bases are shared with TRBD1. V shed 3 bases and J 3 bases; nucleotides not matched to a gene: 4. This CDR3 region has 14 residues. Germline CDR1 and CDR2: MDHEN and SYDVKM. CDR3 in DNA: TGTGCCAGCAGTTTGGGAACAGGGGACACTGAAGCTTTCTTT. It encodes CASSLGTGDTEAFF. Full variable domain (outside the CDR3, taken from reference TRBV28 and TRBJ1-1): DVKVTQSSRYLVKRTGEKVFLECVQDMDHENMFWYRQDPGLGLRLIYFSYDVKMKEKGDIPEGYSVSREKKERFSLILESASTNQTSMYLCASSLGTGDTEAFFGQGTRLTVV.

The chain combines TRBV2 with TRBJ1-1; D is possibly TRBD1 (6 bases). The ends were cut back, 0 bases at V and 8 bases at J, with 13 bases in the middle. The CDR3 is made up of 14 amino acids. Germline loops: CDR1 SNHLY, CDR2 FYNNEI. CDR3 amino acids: CASSEALSGGEAFF. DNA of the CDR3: TGTGCCAGCAGTGAAGCCCTTTCGGGGGGCGAAGCTTTCTTT. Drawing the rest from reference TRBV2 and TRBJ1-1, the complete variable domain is EPEVTQTPSHQVTQMGQEVILRCVPISNHLYFYWYRQILGQKVEFLVSFYNNEISEKSEIFDDQFSVERPDGSNFTLKIRSTKLEDSAMYFCASSEALSGGEAFFGQGTRLTVV.

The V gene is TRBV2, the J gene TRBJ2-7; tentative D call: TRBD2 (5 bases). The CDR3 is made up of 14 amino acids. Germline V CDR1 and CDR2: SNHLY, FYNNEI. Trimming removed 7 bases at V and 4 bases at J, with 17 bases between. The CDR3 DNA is TGTGCCAGCAAACGGCCTGGAGCGGCGTACGAGCAGTACTTC. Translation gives CASKRPGAAYEQYF.

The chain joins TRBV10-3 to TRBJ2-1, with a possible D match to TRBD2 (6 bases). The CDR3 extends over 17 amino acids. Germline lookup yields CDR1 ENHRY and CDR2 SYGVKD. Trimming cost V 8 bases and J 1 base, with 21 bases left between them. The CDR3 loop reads CAIGEGWGENSYNEQFF. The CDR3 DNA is TGTGCCATCGGAGAAGGTTGGGGGGAGAATTCCTACAATGAGCAGTTCTTC.

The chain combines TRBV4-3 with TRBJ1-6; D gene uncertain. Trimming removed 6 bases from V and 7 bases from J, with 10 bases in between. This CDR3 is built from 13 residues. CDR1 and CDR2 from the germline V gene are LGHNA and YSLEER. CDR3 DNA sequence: TGCGCCAGCAGACCTGACGGGAATTCACCCCTCCACTTT. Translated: CASRPDGNSPLHF.

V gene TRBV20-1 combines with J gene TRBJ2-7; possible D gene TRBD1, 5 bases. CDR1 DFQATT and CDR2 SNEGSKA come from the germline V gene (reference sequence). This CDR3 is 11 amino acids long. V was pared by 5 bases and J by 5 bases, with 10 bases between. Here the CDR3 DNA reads TGCAGTGCTTGGGGCTGGGACGAGCAGTACTTC. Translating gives CSAWGWDEQYF.

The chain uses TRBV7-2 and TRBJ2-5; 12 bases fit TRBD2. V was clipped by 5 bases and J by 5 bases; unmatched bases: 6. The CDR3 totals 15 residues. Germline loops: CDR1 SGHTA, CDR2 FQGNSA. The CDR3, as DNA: TGTGCCAGCAGCATTCCTAGCGGGGGGGTCGAGACCCAGTACTTC. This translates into CASSIPSGGVETQYF. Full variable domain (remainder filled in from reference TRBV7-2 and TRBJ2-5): GAGVSQSPSNKVTEKGKDVELRCDPISGHTALYWYRQSLGQGLEFLIYFQGNSAPDKSGLPSDRFSAERTGGSVSTLTIQRTQQEDSAVYLCASSIPSGGVETQYFGPGTRLLVL.

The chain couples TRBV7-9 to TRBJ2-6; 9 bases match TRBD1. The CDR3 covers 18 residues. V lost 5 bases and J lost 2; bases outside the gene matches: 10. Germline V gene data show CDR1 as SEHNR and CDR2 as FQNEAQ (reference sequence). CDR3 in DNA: TGTGCCAGCAGCCCTAAGGGGACAGGGTGGGCTGGGGCCAACGTCCTGACTTTC. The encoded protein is CASSPKGTGWAGANVLTF.

The CDR3 sequence: CASSEEAGGPYNEQFF. The DNA for the CDR3 is TGTGCCAGCAGTGAGGAGGCGGGCGGGCCCTACAATGAGCAGTTCTTC. This sequence joins TRBV2 and TRBJ2-1, with TRBD2 as a possible D gene (5 bases). Trimming shortened V by 3 bases and J by 2 bases, and 14 bases separated the two germline ends. This CDR3 is 16 amino acids long. Germline CDR1 SNHLY, CDR2 FYNNEI.

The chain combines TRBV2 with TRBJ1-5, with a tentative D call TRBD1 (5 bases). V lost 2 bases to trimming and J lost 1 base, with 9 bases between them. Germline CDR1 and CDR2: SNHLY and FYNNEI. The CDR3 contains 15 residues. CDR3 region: CASSENGGSNQPQHF. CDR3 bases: TGTGCCAGCAGTGAAAACGGGGGGAGCAATCAGCCCCAGCATTTT.